This T cell receptor beta chain was identified during a study of regulatory T cells in long-lasting Graves disease. Study-level findings and limits: Few sampled subjects may have lowered accuracy.

Arm-PCR with iRepertoire HTBI primers amplified the CDR3 regions for these TCR beta libraries. Via MiXCR, TCRdb re-called the multiplex PCR reads, giving one row per CDR3 protein. The table lists over 500,000 distinct CDR3 sequences, around 17% of them singletons. The V segment lost 3 bases and the J segment 13 bases; nucleotides outside the gene matches: 11. The CDR3 covers 14 residues. Germline lookup yields CDR1 SGDLS and CDR2 YYNGEE. Time point described: newly diagnosed GD, antithyroid drugs for less than 3 months. RNA from PBMCs was the source of the TCR library. Remarks on this clonotype: Its matching antigen is unknown.

This sample also appeared in a second study, on T cells in Graves' hyperthyroidism and ophthalmopathy. That work contributes: Across 18 months, stable Graves' hyperthyroidism was marked by no progression to ophthalmopathy. A first-round RT-PCR of the TCR CDR3 used the HTBI primer set.

The chain carries TRBV9 and TRBJ1-5; 9 bases agree with TRBD1. This TCR derives from a woman in her 30s with Graves disease. Material: peripheral blood mononuclear cells (PBMCs), obtained at new diagnosis, from a patient treated with antithyroid drugs. DNA of the CDR3: TGTGCCAGCAGCGGGGGGGGACAGGGCGTTGAACAGCATTTT. It yields the protein CASSGGGQGVEQHF.